Here is one T cell receptor (beta chain) with its context. Its target is not known. Trimming took off 1 base at V and 4 bases at J, with 20 bases between the two ends. This CDR3 is built from 18 residues. CDR1 is SGHTA, CDR2 FQGNSA, per germline. This PCR relied on a set of 60 Vbeta primers and 13 Jbeta primers. Using immunoSEQ multiplex PCR, the repertoire was profiled, and TCRdb retains in-frame clones only, with some absent. The sample contains around 70,000 clones, 86% of which appear only once. This record comes from a study of cytomegalovirus exposure and HLA in healthy donors. General observations from the study: A missense DCLRE1C variant was associated with V- and J-gene trimming of TCR beta chains in a later analysis, and an independent cohort replicated the association. In a later analysis, donors in an Asian-associated ancestry cluster reportedly had fewer N-insertions in productive TCRs than the cohort mean. Only CMV serostatus was available as immune exposure information. Some V segments (TRBV6-2 and TRBV6-3 among them) were excluded as indistinguishable.

This chain links TRBV7-2 with TRBJ1-3; weak D call: TRBD1 (6 bases). This TCR derives from a young woman in good health and CMV-seronegative. The sequenced material came from PBMCs. Here the CDR3 DNA reads TGTGCCAGCAGCTTAGGTGGTCCGGTCTCAGGGGCCGGAAACACCATATATTTT. Protein: CASSLGGPVSGAGNTIYF. The full variable domain, with the rest looked up from reference TRBV7-2 and TRBJ1-3, is GAGVSQSPSNKVTEKGKDVELRCDPISGHTALYWYRQSLGQGLEFLIYFQGNSAPDKSGLPSDRFSAERTGGSVSTLTIQRTQQEDSAVYLCASSLGGPVSGAGNTIYFGEGSWLTVV.